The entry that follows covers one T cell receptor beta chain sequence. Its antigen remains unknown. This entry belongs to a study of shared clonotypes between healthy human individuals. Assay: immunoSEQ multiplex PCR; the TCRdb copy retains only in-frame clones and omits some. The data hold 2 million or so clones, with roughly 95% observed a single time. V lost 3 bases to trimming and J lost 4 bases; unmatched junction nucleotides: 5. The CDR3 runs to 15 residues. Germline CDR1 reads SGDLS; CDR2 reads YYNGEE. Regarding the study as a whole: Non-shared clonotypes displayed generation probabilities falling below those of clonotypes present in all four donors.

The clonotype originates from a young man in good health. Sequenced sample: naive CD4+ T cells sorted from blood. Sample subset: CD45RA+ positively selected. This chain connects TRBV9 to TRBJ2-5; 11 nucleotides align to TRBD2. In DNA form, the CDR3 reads TGTGCCAGCAGCGGTAGCGGGAGGGCCCCAGAGACCCAGTACTTC. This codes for CASSGSGRAPETQYF.